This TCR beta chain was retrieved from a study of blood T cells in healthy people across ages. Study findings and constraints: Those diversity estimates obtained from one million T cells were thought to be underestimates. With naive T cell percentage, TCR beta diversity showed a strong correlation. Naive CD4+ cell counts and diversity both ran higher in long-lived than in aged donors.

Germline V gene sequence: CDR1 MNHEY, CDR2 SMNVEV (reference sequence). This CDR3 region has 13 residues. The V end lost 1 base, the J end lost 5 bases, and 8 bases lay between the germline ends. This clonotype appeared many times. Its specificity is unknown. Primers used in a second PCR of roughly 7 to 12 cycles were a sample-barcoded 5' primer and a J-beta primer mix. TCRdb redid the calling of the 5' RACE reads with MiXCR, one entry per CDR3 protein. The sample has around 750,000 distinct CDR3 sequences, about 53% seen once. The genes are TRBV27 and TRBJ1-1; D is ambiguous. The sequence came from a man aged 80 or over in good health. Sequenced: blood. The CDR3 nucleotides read TGTGCCAGCAGTTTATATTCCGGTACTGAAGCTTTCTTT. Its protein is CASSLYSGTEAFF.